This T cell receptor (beta chain) emerged from a study of shared clonotypes between healthy human individuals. Study outcomes and limitations: Sharing across a few donors was seen in 4% to 6.5% of naive CD4 clonotypes. Blood alone was sampled, and tissue repertoires likely differ.

Turning to this clone: What it binds is not known.

Produced via immunoSEQ multiplex PCR; TCRdb's table is partial and in-frame only. The data contain 2 million to 2.5 million clones, roughly 93% of them singletons. All of the donors resided in Nashville, Tennessee, and each was a Caucasian adult. Trimming took off 2 bases at V and 3 bases at J, with 7 bases between the two ends. Germline V gene data show CDR1 as SGHDN and CDR2 as FVKESK. CDR3 length: 13 amino acids. The origin of this receptor is a man between 18 and 35 years old in good health. Some clones in this sample may be carry-over from other donors' samples. The chain has TRBV14 and TRBJ1-1, with D unresolved. The specimen was naive CD4+ T cells from PBMCs. The subset was: CD45RA+ positively selected. The CDR3 DNA reads as TGTGCCAGCAGCCAAAGCCAATACACTGAAGCTTTCTTT. Protein product: CASSQSQYTEAFF.